The rows below give T cell receptor beta chains drawn from one sample of a study of blood T cell repertoires in COVID-19. Assay: immunoSEQ multiplex PCR; the TCRdb copy retains only in-frame clones and omits some. The sample has some 530,000 clones; approximately 83% are singletons. What was sequenced was peripheral blood. Receptors originate from a human donor in a cohort sampled during active COVID-19. Each CDR3 is given with its conserved first and last residue. Each record gives: V gene, D gene, clone size, J gene, CDR3 DNA, CDR3 protein. D genes are given only for firm matches. Rows may omit the clone size; those that give it use once, few, many or a size class.

TRBV28	-	-	TRBJ2-1	TGTGCCAGCAGACGGGGGAGGCTGTTCTTC	CASRRGRLFF
TRBV5-1	-	-	TRBJ1-1	TGCGCCAGCAGCTTGAGGATTGGGGGGACTGAAGCTTTCTTT	CASSLRIGGTEAFF
TRBV7-3	-	-	TRBJ2-5	TGTGCCAGCAGCTTAAATCCCCCCGGGACAATCAGAGAGACCCAGTACTTC	CASSLNPPGTIRETQYF
TRBV28	TRBD1	-	TRBJ2-3	TGTGCCAGCAGTTTAAGGACAGGGAGTACGAATACGCAGTATTTT	CASSLRTGSTNTQYF
TRBV11-2	-	-	TRBJ1-1	TGTGCCAGCAGCTTGAGAGAGAACACTGAAGCTTTCTTT	CASSLRENTEAFF
TRBV3-1/TRBV3-2	-	-	TRBJ1-1	TGTGCCAGCAGCCAAGATAACAGGATGAGCGAAGCTTTCTTT	CASSQDNRMSEAFF
TRBV5-1	TRBD2	-	TRBJ2-1	TGCGCCAGCAGACCCCCGGGGACTAGCGGCTACAATGAGCAGTTCTTC	CASRPPGTSGYNEQFF
TRBV6-2/TRBV6-3	-	-	TRBJ2-1	TGTGCCAGCAGACCTACAGGAAAGTCCTCCTACAATGAGCAGTTCTTC	CASRPTGKSSYNEQFF
TRBV6-1	-	few	TRBJ1-5	TGTGCCAGCAGTGAAGAAAGGCCAGGGCCCCAGCATTTT	CASSEERPGPQHF
TRBV3-1/TRBV3-2	-	once	TRBJ2-4	TGTGCCAGCAGCCATTGGAACAGGAAAAACATTCAGTACTTC	CASSHWNRKNIQYF
TRBV6-2/TRBV6-3	-	-	TRBJ2-7	TGTGCCAGCAGTTACGCGGAGGGACCTTACGAGCAGTACTTC	CASSYAEGPYEQYF
TRBV7-2	-	-	TRBJ2-7	TGTGCCAGCAGCCATCGGCTAGAGAGCTCCTACGAGCAGTACTTC	CASSHRLESSYEQYF
TRBV6-2/TRBV6-3	-	-	TRBJ1-3	TGTGCCAGCAGTGACAGGATCTCTGGAAACACCATATATTTT	CASSDRISGNTIYF
TRBV27	TRBD1	-	TRBJ1-6	TGTGCCAGCAGTTTAGGAGGGGGCCCGGTCCCCCTCCACTTT	CASSLGGGPVPLHF
TRBV6-5	TRBD2	-	TRBJ2-7	TGTGCCAGCAGTTACCTAGCGGGCTCTGCCTACGAGCAGTACTTC	CASSYLAGSAYEQYF
TRBV10-3	-	-	TRBJ2-2	TGTGCCATCAGTGAGCCTCCAGGGCGCACCGGGGAGCTGTTTTTT	CAISEPPGRTGELFF
TRBV2	TRBD2	-	TRBJ2-7	TGTGCCAGCAGTGAGTTTAGCGGGGCGTACGAGCAGTACTTC	CASSEFSGAYEQYF
TRBV5-5	TRBD1	-	TRBJ2-7	TGTGCCAGCAGCTTGCTTCAGGGGGTCCACGAGCAGTACTTC	CASSLLQGVHEQYF
TRBV28	-	-	TRBJ2-2	TGTGCCAGCAGTTTCACGGCCGGGGAGCTGTTTTTT	CASSFTAGELFF
TRBV7-7	TRBD1	-	TRBJ2-7	TGTGCTAGCAGCCAGGGGACAGGGAGGTACGAGCAGTACTTC	CASSQGTGRYEQYF
TRBV7-6	-	-	TRBJ1-2	TGTGCCAGCAGCTTATCGGGGGGTGGAAGCCTCTATGGCTACACCTTC	CASSLSGGGSLYGYTF
TRBV6-5	TRBD1	-	TRBJ2-7	TGTGCCAGCAGTTACCTCCGGACAGGACGGCCCTACGAGCAGTACTTC	CASSYLRTGRPYEQYF
TRBV27	-	-	TRBJ2-3	TGTGCCAGCAGTTTCGTCCCCGGCCGAACTAACACAGATACGCAGTATTTT	CASSFVPGRTNTDTQYF
TRBV6-5	-	-	TRBJ1-2	TGTGCCAGCGTACGCTCACAGGGAAACTATGGCTACACCTTC	CASVRSQGNYGYTF
TRBV9	TRBD1	-	TRBJ2-5	TGTGCCAGCAGCGTAGGGACAGGTGAGACCCAGTACTTC	CASSVGTGETQYF
TRBV15	TRBD1	-	TRBJ2-7	TGTGCCACCAGCAGGGGCGACAGGGTGGGCGAGCAGTACTTC	CATSRGDRVGEQYF
TRBV14	-	-	TRBJ1-2	TGTGCCAGCAGCCAAGTTCCGGGAGGTGGCTACACCTTC	CASSQVPGGGYTF
TRBV4-1	TRBD2	-	TRBJ2-4	TGCGCCAGCAGCCCTGGACTAGCGGGAGTTTTTCCAAAATCTCAGTACTTC	CASSPGLAGVFPKSQYF
TRBV3-1/TRBV3-2	TRBD2	-	TRBJ2-1	TGTGCCAGCAGCCAAAGACTAGCGGGAGGGAGTAATGAGCAGTTCTTC	CASSQRLAGGSNEQFF
TRBV11-1	-	-	TRBJ1-1	TGTGCCAGCACCTTAAACAGGGATAACACTGAAGCTTTCTTT	CASTLNRDNTEAFF
TRBV30	TRBD1	-	TRBJ1-1	TGTGCCTGGAGCGCTACAGGGGGCTATGGCACTGAAGCTTTCTTT	CAWSATGGYGTEAFF
TRBV6-2/TRBV6-3	-	-	TRBJ2-7	TGTGCCAGCAGTTACTCGAAGTTTCAGGCGGAGCAGTACTTC	CASSYSKFQAEQYF
TRBV9	TRBD2	once	TRBJ2-7	TGTGCCAGCAGCCTACTAGCGGGAGTCTCCGAGCAGTACTTC	CASSLLAGVSEQYF
TRBV12-3/TRBV12-4	-	-	TRBJ2-1	TGTGCCAGCAGTCGTTACTCCGGCAATGAGCAGTTCTTC	CASSRYSGNEQFF
TRBV27	-	-	TRBJ2-6	TGTGCCAGCAGTTTTCCGAGCTCTGGGGCCAACGTCCTGACTTTC	CASSFPSSGANVLTF
TRBV10-3	-	-	TRBJ1-3	TGTGCCATCAGTGAAGGGGGCTCTGGAAACACCATATATTTT	CAISEGGSGNTIYF
TRBV10-1	-	-	TRBJ2-5	TGCGCCAGCAGTGACGGCCAAGAGACCCAGTACTTC	CASSDGQETQYF
TRBV3-1/TRBV3-2	TRBD1	once	TRBJ2-6	TGTGCCAGCAGTCCGACAGGGTCTGGGGCCAACGTCCTGACTTTC	CASSPTGSGANVLTF
TRBV5-1	-	few	TRBJ2-2	TGCGCCAGCAGCTTTGGAGACCCGAACACCGGGGAGCTGTTTTTT	CASSFGDPNTGELFF
TRBV28	-	few	TRBJ1-1	TGTGCCAGCAGTACACAGGGTTGGAACACTGAAGCTTTCTTT	CASSTQGWNTEAFF
TRBV5-5	-	-	TRBJ2-5	TGTGCCAGCAGCTTGGCCTCGCAAGAGACCCAGTACTTC	CASSLASQETQYF